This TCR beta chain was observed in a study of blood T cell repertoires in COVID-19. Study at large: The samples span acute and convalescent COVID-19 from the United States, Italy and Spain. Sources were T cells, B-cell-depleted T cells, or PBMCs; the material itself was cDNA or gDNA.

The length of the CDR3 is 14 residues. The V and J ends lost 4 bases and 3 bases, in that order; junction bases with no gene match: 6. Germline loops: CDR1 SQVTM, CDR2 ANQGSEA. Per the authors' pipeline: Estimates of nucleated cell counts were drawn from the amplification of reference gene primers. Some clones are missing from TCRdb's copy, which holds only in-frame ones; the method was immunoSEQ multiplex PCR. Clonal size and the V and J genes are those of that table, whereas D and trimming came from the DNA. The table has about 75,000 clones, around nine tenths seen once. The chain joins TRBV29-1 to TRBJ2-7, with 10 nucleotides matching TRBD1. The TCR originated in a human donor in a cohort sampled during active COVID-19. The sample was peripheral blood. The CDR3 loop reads CSVAGQGLYYEQYF. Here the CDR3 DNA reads TGCAGCGTTGCGGGACAGGGGCTATACTACGAGCAGTACTTC.